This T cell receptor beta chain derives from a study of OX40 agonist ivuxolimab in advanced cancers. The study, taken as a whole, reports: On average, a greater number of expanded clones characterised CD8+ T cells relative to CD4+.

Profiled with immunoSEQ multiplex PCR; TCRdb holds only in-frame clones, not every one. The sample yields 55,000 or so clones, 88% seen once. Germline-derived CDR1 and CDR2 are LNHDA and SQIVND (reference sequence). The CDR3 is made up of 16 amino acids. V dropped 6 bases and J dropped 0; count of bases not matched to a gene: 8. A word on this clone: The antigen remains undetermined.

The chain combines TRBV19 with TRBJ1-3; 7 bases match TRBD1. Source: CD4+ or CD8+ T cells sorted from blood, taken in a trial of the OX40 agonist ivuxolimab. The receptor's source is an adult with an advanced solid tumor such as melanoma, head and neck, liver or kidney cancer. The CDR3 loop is CASSLGQPSSGNTIYF. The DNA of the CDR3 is TGTGCCAGTAGCCTGGGACAGCCGAGCTCTGGAAACACCATATATTTT.